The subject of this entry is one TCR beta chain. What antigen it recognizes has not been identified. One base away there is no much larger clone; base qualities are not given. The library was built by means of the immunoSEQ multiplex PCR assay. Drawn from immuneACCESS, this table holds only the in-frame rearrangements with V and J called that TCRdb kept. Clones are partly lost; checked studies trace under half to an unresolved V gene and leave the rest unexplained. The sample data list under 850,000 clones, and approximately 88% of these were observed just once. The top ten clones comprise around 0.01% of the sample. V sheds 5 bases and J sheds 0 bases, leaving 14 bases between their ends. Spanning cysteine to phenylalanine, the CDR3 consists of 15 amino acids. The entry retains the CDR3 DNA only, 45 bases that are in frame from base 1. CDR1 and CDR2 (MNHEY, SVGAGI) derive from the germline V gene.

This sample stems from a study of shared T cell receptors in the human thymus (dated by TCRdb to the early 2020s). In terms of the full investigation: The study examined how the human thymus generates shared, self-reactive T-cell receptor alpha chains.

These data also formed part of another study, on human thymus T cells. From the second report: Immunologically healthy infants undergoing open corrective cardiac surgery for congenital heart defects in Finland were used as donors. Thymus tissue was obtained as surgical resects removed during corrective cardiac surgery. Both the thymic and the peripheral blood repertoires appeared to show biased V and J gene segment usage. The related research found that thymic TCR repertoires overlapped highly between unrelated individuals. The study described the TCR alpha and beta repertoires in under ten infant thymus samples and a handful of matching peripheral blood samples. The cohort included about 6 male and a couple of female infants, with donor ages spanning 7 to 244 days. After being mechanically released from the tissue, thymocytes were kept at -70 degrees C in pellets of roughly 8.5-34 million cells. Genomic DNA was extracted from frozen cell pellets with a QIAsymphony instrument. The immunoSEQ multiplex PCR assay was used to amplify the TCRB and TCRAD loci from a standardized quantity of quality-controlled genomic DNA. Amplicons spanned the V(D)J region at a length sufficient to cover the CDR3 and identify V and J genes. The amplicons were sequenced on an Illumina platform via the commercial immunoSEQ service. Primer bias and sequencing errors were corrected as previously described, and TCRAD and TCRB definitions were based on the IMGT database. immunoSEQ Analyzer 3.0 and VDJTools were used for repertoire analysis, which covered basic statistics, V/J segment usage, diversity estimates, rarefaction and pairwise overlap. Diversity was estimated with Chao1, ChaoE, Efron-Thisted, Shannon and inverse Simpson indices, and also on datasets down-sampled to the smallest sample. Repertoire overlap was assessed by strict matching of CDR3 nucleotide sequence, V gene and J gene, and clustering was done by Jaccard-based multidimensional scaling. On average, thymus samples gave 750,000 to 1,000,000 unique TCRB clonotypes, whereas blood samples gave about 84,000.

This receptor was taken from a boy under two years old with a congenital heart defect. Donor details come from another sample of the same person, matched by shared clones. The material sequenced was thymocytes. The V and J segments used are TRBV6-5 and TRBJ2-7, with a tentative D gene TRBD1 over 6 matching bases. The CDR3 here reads CASSTGSDASYEQYF. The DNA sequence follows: TGTGCCAGCAGTACAGGGTCCGACGCCTCCTACGAGCAGTACTTC.